This TCR beta chain originates from a study of blood T cell repertoires in COVID-19. Trimming took 2 bases from V and 4 from J, leaving 9 bases between them. The CDR3 spans 13 residues. Germline V gene sequence: CDR1 SGHRS, CDR2 YFSETQ. Under the authors' procedure: Amplifying reference gene primers gave estimates of nucleated cell counts. Clones were sequenced by immunoSEQ multiplex PCR, and TCRdb holds only the in-frame ones, with some missing. That table supplies the V and J calls and clone size; D and trimming were determined from the DNA. This sample has fewer than 150,000 clones; approximately 88% occur once, and the top ten carry around 12%. Worth noting for this clone: This sample also contains other DNA sequences that code for the same CDR3.

This chain connects TRBV5-1 to TRBJ1-2, with D possibly being TRBD1 (5 bases). The TCR was taken from a woman aged 25-40 years who had recovered from COVID-19. Sequencing was done on a sample of peripheral blood. This chain's CDR3 is CASSLGEVYGYTF. The DNA of the CDR3 is TGCGCCAGCAGCTTAGGGGAGGTCTATGGCTACACCTTC. The full variable domain, its missing parts supplied by reference TRBV5-1 and TRBJ1-2, is KAGVTQTPRYLIKTRGQQVTLSCSPISGHRSVSWYQQTPGQGLQFLFEYFSETQRNKGNFPGRFSGRQFSNSRSEMNVSTLELGDSALYLCASSLGEVYGYTFGSGTRLTVV.